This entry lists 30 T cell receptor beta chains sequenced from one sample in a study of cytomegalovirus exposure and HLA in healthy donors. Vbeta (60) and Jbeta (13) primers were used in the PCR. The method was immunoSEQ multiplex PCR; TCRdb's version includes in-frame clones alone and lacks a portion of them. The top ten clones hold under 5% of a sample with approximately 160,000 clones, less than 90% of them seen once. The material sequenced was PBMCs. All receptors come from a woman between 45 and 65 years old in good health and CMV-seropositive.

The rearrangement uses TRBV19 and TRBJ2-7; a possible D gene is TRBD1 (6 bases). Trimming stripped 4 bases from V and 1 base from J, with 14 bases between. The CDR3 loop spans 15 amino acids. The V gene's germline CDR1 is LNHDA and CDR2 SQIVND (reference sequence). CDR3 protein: CASSRLQGPSYEQYF. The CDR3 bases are TGTGCCAGTAGTAGACTACAGGGACCGTCCTACGAGCAGTACTTC.

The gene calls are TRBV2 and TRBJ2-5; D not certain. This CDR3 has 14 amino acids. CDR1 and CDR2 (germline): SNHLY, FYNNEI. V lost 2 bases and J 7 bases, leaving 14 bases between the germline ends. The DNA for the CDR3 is TGTGCCAGCAGTGAAACAGAACCGCTGGGGACCCAGTACTTC. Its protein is CASSETEPLGTQYF.

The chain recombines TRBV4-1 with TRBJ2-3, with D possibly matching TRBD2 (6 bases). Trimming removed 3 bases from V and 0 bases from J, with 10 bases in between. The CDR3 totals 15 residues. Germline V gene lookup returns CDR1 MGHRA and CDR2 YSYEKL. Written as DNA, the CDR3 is TGCGCCAGCAGCCAGACCGGGACTAGCACAGATACGCAGTATTTT. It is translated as CASSQTGTSTDTQYF.

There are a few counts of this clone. The CDR3 DNA follows: TGCGCCAGCAGCCAAGATCTGGGGCCTAACACTGAAGCTTTCTTT. As protein: CASSQDLGPNTEAFF. The rearrangement joins TRBV4-3 to TRBJ1-1; the D gene is possibly TRBD1 (5 bases). From germline, CDR1 is LGHNA and CDR2 YSLEER. Trimming pared 0 bases from V and 2 bases from J, leaving 10 bases between. The CDR3 has 15 residues.

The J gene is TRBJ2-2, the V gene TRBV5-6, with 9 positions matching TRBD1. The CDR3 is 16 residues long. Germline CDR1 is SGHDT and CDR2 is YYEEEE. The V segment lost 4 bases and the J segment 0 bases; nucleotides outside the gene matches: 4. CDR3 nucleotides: TGTGCCAGCAGCCCCCGGACAGGGGCGAACACCGGGGAGCTGTTTTTT. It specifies CASSPRTGANTGELFF.

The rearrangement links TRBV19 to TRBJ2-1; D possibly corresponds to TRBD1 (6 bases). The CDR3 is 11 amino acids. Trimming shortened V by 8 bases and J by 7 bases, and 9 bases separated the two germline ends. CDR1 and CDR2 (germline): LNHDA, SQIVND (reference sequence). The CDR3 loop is CASGQWNEQFF. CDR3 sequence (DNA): TGTGCCAGTGGACAGTGGAATGAGCAGTTCTTC.

CDR3 residues: CASRGAGGTGANVLTF. The CDR3 bases are TGTGCCAGCAGGGGGGCTGGGGGAACTGGGGCCAACGTCCTGACTTTC. This sequence joins TRBV7-3 and TRBJ2-6; a weak D match, TRBD1 (6 bases). Germline lookup yields CDR1 SGHTA and CDR2 FQGTGA. This CDR3 region has 16 residues. Trimming stripped 6 bases from V and 2 bases from J, with 14 bases between. Using reference TRBV7-3 and TRBJ2-6 for the parts outside the CDR3, the full variable domain is GAGVSQTPSNKVTEKGKYVELRCDPISGHTALYWYRQSLGQGPEFLIYFQGTGAADDSGLPNDRFFAVRPEGSVSTLKIQRTERGDSAVYLCASRGAGGTGANVLTFGAGSRLTVL.

CDR3 loop: CASSPATGGYGYTF. CDR3 nucleotide sequence: TGCGCCAGCAGCCCGGCCACAGGGGGCTATGGCTACACCTTC. The chain is built from TRBV4-3 and TRBJ1-2; 8 bases align to TRBD1. Germline values: CDR1 LGHNA, CDR2 YSLEER. The CDR3 sequence is 14 residues long. V gave up 4 bases and J gave up 4 bases; unmatched junction bases: 5.

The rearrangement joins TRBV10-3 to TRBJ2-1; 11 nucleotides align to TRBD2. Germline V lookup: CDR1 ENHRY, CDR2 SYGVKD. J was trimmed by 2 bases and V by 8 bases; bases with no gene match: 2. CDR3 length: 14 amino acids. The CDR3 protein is CAILAGGPYNEQFF. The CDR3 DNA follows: TGTGCCATCTTAGCGGGAGGGCCCTACAATGAGCAGTTCTTC.

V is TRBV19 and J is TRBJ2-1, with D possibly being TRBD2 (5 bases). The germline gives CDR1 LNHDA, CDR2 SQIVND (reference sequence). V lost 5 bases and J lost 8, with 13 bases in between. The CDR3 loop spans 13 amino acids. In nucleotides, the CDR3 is TGTGCCAGTAGTCCCGCCGAGGGCTATGAGCAGTTCTTC. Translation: CASSPAEGYEQFF.

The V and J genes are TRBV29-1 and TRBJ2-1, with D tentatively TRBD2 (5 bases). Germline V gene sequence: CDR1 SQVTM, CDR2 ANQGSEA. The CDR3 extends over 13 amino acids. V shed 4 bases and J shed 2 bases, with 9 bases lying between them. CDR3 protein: CSVVPGTYNEQFF. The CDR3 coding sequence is TGCAGCGTTGTCCCGGGGACCTACAATGAGCAGTTCTTC.

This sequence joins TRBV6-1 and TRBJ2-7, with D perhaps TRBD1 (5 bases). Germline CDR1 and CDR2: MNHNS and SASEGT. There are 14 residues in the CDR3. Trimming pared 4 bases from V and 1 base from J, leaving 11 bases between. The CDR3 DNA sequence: TGTGCCAGCAGTGTAGACAGAGATTCCTACGAGCAGTACTTC. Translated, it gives CASSVDRDSYEQYF.

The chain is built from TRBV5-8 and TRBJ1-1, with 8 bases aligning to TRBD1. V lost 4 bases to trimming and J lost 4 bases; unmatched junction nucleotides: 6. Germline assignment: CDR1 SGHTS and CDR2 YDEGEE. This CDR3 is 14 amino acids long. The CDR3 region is CASSGTGRGTEAFF. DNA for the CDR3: TGTGCCAGCAGCGGGACAGGACGGGGCACTGAAGCTTTCTTT.

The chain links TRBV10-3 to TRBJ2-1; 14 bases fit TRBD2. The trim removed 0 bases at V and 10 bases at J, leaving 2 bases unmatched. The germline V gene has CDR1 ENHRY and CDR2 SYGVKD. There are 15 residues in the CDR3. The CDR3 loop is CAISESRLAGGEQFF. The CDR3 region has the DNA TGTGCCATCAGTGAGTCGAGACTAGCGGGAGGGGAGCAGTTCTTC.

The CDR3, as DNA: TGTGCCAGCAGTTCAGGGGACAAAAATCAGCCCCAGCATTTT. It translates to CASSSGDKNQPQHF. The rearrangement uses TRBV6-5 and TRBJ1-5, with TRBD1 as a possible D gene (6 bases). V lost 4 bases to trimming and J lost 4 bases, with 11 bases between them. Per the germline V gene, CDR1 is MNHEY and CDR2 is SVGAGI. The CDR3 is made up of 14 amino acids.

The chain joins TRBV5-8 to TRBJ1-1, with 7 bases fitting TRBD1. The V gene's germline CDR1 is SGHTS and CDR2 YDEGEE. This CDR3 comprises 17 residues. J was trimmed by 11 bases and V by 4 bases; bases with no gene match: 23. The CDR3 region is CASSKPNQGDSGRRAFF. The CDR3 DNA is TGTGCCAGCAGCAAACCCAACCAAGGGGACAGTGGACGTCGGGCTTTCTTT.

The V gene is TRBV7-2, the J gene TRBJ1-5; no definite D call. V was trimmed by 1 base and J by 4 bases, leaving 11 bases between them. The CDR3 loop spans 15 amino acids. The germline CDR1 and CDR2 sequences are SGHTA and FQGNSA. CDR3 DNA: TGTGCCAGCAGCTTAGGGGGAGGGAGAAATCAGCCCCAGCATTTT. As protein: CASSLGGGRNQPQHF.

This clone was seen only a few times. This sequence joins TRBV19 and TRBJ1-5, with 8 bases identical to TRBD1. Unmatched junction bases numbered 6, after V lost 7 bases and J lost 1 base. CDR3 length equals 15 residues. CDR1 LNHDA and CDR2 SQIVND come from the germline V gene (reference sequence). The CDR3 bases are TGTGCCAGTAACGCAGGGGGCGGAAGCAATCAGCCCCAGCATTTT. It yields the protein CASNAGGGSNQPQHF.

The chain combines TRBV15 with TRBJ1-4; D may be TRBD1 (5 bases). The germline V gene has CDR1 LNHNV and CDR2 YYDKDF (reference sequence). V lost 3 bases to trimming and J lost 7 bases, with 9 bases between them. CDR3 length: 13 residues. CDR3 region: CATSREGREKLFF. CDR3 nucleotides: TGTGCCACCAGCAGGGAGGGGCGTGAAAAACTGTTTTTT. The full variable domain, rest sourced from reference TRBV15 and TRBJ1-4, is DAMVIQNPRYQVTQFGKPVTLSCSQTLNHNVMYWYQQKSSQAPKLLFHYYDKDFNNEADTPDNFQSRRPNTSFCFLDIRSPGLGDTAMYLCATSREGREKLFFGSGTQLSVL.

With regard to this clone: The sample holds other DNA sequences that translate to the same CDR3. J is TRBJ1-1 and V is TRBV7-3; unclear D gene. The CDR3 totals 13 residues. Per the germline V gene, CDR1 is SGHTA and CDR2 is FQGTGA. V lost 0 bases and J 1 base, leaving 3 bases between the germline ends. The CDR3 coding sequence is TGTGCCAGCAGCTTAACTCAGAACACTGAAGCTTTCTTT. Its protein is CASSLTQNTEAFF.

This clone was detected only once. As DNA, the CDR3 is TGTGCCACCAGCAGTCTCACAGTGGACACTGAAGCTTTCTTT. Translating gives CATSSLTVDTEAFF. The rearrangement joins TRBV15 to TRBJ1-1; unclear D gene. Germline V gene lookup returns CDR1 LNHNV and CDR2 YYDKDF (reference sequence). Trimming took 3 bases from V and 3 from J, leaving 11 bases between them. The CDR3 covers 14 residues.

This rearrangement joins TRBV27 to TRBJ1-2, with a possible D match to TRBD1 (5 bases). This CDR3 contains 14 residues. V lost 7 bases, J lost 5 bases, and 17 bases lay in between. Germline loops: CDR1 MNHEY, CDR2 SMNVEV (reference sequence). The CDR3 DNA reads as TGTGCCAGCAAAACGGGCGGGGGTAGATATGGCTACACCTTC. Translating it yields CASKTGGGRYGYTF.

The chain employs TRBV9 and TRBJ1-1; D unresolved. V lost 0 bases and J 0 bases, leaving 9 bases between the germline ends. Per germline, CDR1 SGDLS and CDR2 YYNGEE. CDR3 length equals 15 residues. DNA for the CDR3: TGTGCCAGCAGCGTAGCAGGCGAATTGAACACTGAAGCTTTCTTT. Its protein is CASSVAGELNTEAFF.

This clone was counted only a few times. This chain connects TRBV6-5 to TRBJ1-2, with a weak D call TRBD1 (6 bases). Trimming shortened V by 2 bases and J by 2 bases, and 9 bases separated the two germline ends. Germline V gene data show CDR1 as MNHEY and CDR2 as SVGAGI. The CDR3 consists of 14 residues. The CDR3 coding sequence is TGTGCCAGCAGTTACGTGAGGGGGAACTATGGCTACACCTTC. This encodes CASSYVRGNYGYTF.

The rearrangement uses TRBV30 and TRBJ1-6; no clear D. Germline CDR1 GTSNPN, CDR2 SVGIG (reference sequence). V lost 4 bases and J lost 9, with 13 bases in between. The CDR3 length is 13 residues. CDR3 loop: CAWNTGMVSPLHF. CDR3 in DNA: TGTGCCTGGAATACCGGGATGGTTTCACCCCTCCACTTT.

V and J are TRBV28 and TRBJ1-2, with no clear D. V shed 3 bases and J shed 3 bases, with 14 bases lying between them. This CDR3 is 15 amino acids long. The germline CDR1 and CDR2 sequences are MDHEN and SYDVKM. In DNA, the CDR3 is TGTGCCAGCAGTTTCCTCGAAAATACTGACTATGGCTACACCTTC. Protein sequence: CASSFLENTDYGYTF.

CDR3 loop: CASSDHRGLVQFF. The CDR3 bases are TGTGCCAGCAGTGATCACAGGGGTCTTGTGCAGTTCTTC. The J gene is TRBJ2-1, the V gene TRBV6-4; 7 bases are a match to TRBD1. The CDR3 runs to 13 residues. Germline trimming cut 3 bases from V and 12 bases from J; bases unmatched to any gene: 8. Per germline, CDR1 MRHNA and CDR2 SNTAGT.

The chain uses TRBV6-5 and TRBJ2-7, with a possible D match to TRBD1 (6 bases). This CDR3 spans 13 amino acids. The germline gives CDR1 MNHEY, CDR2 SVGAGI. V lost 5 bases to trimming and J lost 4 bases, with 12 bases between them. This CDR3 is CASSTGHGYEQYF. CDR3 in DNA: TGTGCCAGCAGTACGGGACACGGGTACGAGCAGTACTTC.

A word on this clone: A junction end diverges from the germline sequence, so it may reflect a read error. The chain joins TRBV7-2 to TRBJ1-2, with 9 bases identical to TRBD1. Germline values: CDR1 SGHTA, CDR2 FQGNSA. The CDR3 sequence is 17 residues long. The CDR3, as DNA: TGTGCCAGCAGCTGGTACGGGGTGGGACAGGGTAACGATGGCTACACCTTC. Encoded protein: CASSWYGVGQGNDGYTF.

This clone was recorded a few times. CDR3 in amino acids: CASSERAGGNEQFF. In DNA, the CDR3 is TGTGCCAGCAGTGAACGCGCGGGGGGCAATGAGCAGTTCTTC. The chain recombines TRBV6-1 with TRBJ2-1, with TRBD2 matching over 8 bases. CDR3 length: 14 amino acids. The germline V gene has CDR1 MNHNS and CDR2 SASEGT. The V gene end was trimmed by 2 bases and the J gene end by 6 bases; junction bases not matched to a gene: 3.